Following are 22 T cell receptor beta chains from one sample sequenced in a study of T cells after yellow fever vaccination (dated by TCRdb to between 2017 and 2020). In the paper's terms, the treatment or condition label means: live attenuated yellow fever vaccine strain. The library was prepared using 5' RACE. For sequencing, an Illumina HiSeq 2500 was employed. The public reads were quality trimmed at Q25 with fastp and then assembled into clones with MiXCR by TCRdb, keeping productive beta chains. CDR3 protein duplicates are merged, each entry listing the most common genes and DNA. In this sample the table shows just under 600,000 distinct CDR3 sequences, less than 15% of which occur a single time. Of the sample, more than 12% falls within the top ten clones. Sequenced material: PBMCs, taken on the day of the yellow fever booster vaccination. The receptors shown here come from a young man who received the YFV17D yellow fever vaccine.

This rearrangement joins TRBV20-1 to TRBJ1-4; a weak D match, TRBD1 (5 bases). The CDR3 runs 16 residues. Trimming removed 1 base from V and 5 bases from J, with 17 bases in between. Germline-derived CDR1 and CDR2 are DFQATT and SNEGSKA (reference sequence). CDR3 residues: CSARVRGAQRNEKLFF. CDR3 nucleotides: TGCAGTGCTAGAGTGAGAGGGGCCCAGAGAAATGAAAAACTGTTTTTT.

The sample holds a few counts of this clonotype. In DNA, the CDR3 is TGCAGTGCCAGGATTAACACCGGGGAGCTGTTTTTT. It yields the protein CSARINTGELFF. This chain connects TRBV20-1 to TRBJ2-2, with D uncertain. The germline gives CDR1 DFQATT, CDR2 SNEGSKA (reference sequence). The CDR3 is 12 amino acids. V shed 6 bases and J shed 2 bases, with 7 bases lying between them.

In DNA, the CDR3 is TGTGCCAGCAGGGCCCTAGCGGGAGGCACAGATACGCAGTATTTT. Translated: CASRALAGGTDTQYF. This sequence joins TRBV2 and TRBJ2-3; 10 positions match TRBD2. Trimming took 6 bases from V and 1 from J; bases not matched to a gene: 4. CDR3 length: 15 amino acids. CDR1 is SNHLY, CDR2 FYNNEI, per germline.

CDR3 coding DNA: TGCGCCAGCAGCCTTTGGGGGCCGGGCGGGGAGCTGTTTTTT. This gives the protein CASSLWGPGGELFF. This sequence joins TRBV5-1 and TRBJ2-2; D might be TRBD1 (6 bases). Germline-derived CDR1 and CDR2 are SGHRS and YFSETQ. Trimming pared 4 bases from V and 7 bases from J, leaving 14 bases between. This CDR3 region has 14 residues.

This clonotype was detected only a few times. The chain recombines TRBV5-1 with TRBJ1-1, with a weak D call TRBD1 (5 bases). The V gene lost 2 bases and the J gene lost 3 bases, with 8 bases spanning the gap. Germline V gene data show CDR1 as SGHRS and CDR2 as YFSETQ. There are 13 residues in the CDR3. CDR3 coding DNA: TGCGCCAGCAGCTTTTGGGGGGACACTGAAGCTTTCTTT. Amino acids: CASSFWGDTEAFF.

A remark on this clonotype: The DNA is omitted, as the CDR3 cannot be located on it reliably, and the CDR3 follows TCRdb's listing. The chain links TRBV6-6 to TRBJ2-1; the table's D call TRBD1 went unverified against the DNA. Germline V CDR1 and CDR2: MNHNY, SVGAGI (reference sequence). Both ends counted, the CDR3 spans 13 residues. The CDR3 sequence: CASSSSRGTEQFF.

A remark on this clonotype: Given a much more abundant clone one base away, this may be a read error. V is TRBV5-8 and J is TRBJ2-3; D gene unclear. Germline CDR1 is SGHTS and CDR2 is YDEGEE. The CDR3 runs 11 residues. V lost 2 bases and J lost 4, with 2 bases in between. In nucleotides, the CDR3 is TGTGCCAGCAGCTTACCAGATACGCAGTATTTT. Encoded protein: CASSLPDTQYF. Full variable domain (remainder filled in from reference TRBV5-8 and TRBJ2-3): EAGVTQSPTHLIKTRGQQATLRCSPISGHTSVYWYQQALGLGLQFLLWYDEGEERNRGNFPPRFSGRQFPNYSSELNVNALELEDSALYLCASSLPDTQYFGPGTRLTVL.

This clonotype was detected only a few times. CDR3 coding DNA: TGTGCCAGCACCTGGGGAGGGGGCGCAGCCGGGAAACTGTTTTTT. It yields the protein CASTWGGGAAGKLFF. V is TRBV28 and J is TRBJ1-4; 7 bases match TRBD1. Germline assignment: CDR1 MDHEN and CDR2 SYDVKM. This CDR3 contains 15 residues. Trimming at V came to 7 bases and at J to 11 bases, leaving 16 bases not matched to a gene. Full variable domain (outside the CDR3, taken from reference TRBV28 and TRBJ1-4): DVKVTQSSRYLVKRTGEKVFLECVQDMDHENMFWYRQDPGLGLRLIYFSYDVKMKEKGDIPEGYSVSREKKERFSLILESASTNQTSMYLCASTWGGGAAGKLFFGSGTQLSVL.

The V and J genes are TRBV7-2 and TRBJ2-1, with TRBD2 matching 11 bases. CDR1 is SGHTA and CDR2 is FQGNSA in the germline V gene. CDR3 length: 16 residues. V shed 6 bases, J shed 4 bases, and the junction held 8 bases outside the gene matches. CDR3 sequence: CASRRLAGPPYNEQFF. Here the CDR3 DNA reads TGTGCCAGCAGGAGACTAGCGGGGCCTCCATACAATGAGCAGTTCTTC.

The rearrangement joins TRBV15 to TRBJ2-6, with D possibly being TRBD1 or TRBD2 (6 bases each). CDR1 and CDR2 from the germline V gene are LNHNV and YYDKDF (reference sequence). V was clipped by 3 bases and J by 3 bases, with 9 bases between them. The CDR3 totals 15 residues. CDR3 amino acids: CATSRGGLGANVLTF. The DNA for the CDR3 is TGTGCCACCAGCAGGGGGGGCCTTGGGGCCAACGTCCTGACTTTC.

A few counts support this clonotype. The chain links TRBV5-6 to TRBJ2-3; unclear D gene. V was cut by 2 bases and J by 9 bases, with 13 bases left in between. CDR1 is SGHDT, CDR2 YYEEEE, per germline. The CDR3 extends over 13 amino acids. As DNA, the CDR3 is TGTGCCAGCAGCTTCGGTCAGATCTCAACGCAGTATTTT. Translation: CASSFGQISTQYF. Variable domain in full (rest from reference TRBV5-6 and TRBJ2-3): DAGVTQSPTHLIKTRGQQVTLRCSPKSGHDTVSWYQQALGQGPQFIFQYYEEEERQRGNFPDRFSGHQFPNYSSELNVNALLLGDSALYLCASSFGQISTQYFGPGTRLTVL.

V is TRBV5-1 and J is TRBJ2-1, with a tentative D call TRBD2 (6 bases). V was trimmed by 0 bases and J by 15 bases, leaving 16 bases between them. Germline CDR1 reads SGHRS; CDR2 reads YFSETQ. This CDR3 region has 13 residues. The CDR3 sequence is CASSLALAETVFF. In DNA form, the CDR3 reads TGCGCCAGCAGCTTGGCTTTAGCGGAGACGGTGTTCTTC.

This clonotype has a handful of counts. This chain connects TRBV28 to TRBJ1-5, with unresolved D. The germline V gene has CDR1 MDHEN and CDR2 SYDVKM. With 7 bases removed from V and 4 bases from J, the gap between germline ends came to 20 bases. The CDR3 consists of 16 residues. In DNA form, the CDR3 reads TGTGCCAGCATCCTCAGACCCGGGGATTGGAATCAGCCCCAGCATTTT. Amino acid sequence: CASILRPGDWNQPQHF.

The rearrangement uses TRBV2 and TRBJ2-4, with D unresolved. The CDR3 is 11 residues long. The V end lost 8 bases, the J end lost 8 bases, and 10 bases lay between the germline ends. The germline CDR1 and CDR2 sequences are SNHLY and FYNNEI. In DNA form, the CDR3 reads TGTGCCAGCGGATGGGTGGACATTCAGTACTTC. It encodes CASGWVDIQYF.

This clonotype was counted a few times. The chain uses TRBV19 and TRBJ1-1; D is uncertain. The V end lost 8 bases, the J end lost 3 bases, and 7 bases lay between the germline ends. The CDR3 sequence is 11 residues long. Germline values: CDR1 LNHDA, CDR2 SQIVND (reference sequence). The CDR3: CASSFHTEAFF. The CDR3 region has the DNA TGTGCCAGTTCTTTCCACACTGAAGCTTTCTTT. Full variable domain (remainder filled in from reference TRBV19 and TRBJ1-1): DGGITQSPKYLFRKEGQNVTLSCEQNLNHDAMYWYRQDPGQGLRLIYYSQIVNDFQKGDIAEGYSVSREKKESFPLTVTSAQKNPTAFYLCASSFHTEAFFGQGTRLTVV.

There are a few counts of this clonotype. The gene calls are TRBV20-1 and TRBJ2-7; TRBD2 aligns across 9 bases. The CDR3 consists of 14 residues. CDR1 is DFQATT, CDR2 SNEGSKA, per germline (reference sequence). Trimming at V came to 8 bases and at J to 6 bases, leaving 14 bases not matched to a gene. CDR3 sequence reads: CSTTGGRASGEQYF. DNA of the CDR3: TGCAGTACCACTGGCGGGAGGGCCTCGGGCGAGCAGTACTTC.

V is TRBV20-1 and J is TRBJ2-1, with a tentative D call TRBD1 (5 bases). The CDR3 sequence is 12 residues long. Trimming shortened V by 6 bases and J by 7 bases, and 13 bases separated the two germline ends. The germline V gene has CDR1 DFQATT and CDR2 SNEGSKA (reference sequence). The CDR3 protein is CSAQVRANEQFF. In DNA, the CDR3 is TGCAGTGCCCAAGTCAGGGCTAATGAGCAGTTCTTC.

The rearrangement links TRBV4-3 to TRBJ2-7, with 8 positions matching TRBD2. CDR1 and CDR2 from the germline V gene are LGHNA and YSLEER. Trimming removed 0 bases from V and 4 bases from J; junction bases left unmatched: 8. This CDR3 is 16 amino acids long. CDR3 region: CASSQDRGGVGYEQYF. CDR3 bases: TGCGCCAGCAGCCAAGATCGGGGGGGAGTAGGATACGAGCAGTACTTC.

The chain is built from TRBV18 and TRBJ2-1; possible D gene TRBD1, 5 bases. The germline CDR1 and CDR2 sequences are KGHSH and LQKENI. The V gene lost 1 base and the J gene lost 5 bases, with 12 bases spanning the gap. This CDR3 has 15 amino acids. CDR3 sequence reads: CASSPLAGRDNEQFF. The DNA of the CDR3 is TGTGCCAGCTCACCACTTGCAGGCAGGGACAATGAGCAGTTCTTC.

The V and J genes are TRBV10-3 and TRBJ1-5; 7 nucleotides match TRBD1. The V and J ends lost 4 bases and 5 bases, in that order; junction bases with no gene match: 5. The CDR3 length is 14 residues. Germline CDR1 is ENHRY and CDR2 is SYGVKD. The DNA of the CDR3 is TGTGCCATCAGTGTTTCCCAGGGGGATCAGCCCCAGCATTTT. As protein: CAISVSQGDQPQHF.

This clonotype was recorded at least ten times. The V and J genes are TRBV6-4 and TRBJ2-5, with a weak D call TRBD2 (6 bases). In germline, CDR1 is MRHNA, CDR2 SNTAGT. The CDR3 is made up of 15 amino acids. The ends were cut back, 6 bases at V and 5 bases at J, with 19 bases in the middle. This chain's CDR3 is CASSPSEGGAETQYF. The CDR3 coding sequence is TGTGCCAGCAGCCCCTCAGAGGGAGGAGCCGAGACCCAGTACTTC.

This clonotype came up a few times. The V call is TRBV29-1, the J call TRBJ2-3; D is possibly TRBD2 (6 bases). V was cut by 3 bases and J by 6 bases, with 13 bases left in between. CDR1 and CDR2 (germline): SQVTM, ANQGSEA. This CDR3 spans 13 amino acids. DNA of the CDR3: TGCAGCGTTGATGGCAGGAGGGGTGATACGCAGTATTTT. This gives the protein CSVDGRRGDTQYF.